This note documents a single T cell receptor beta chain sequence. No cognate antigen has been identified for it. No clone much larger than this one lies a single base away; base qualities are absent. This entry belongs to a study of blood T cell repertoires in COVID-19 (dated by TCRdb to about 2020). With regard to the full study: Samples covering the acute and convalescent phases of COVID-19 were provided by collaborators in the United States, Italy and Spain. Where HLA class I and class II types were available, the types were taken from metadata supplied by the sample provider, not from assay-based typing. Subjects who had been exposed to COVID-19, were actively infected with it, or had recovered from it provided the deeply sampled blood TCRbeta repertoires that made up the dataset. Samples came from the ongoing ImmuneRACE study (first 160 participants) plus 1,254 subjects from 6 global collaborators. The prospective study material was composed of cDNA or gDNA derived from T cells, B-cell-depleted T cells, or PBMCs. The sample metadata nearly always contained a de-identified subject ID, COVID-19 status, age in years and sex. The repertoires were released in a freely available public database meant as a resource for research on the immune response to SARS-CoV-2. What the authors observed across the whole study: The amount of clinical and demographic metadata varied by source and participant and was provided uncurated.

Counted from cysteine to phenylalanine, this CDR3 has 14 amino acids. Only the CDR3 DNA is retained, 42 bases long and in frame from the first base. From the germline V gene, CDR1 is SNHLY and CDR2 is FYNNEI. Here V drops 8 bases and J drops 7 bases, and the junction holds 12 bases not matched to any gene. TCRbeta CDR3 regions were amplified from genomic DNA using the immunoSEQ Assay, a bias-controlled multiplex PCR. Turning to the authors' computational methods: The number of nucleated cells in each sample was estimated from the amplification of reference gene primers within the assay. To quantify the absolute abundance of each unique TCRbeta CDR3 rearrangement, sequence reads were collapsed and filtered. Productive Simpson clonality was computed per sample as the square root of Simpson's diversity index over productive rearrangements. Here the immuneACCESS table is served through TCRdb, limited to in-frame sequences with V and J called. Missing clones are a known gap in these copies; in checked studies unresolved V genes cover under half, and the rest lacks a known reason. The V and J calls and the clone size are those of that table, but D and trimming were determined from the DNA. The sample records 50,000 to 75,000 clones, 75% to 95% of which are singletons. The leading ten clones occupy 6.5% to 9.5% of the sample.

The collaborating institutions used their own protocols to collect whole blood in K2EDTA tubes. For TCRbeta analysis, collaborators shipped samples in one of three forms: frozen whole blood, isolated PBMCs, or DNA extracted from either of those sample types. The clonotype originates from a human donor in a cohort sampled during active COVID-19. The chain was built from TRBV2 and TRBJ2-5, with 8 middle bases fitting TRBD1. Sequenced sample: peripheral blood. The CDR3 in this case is CASGGTGTLTTQYF. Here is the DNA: TGTGCCAGCGGGGGGACAGGCACCCTGACGACCCAGTACTTC. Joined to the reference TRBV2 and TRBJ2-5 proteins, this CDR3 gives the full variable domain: EPEVTQTPSHQVTQMGQEVILRCVPISNHLYFYWYRQILGQKVEFLVSFYNNEISEKSEIFDDQFSVERPDGSNFTLKIRSTKLEDSAMYFCASGGTGTLTTQYFGPGTRLLVL.